The 27 T cell receptor beta chains listed next were all sequenced from one sample in a study of CD8 T cells in ankylosing spondylitis. Each CDR3 protein gets one entry after TCRdb re-called the 5' RACE reads with MiXCR. This sample yields hundreds of thousands of distinct CDR3 sequences, of which 20% to 25% are seen a single time; 13% belongs to the top ten. The sample comprised blood, either unsorted or a sorted T cell fraction (not recorded which). These receptor sequences come from a male donor with ankylosing spondylitis or in good health (not recorded which).

This clonotype was picked up a small number of times. The J gene is TRBJ2-2, the V gene TRBV30; D is unclear. Germline-derived CDR1 and CDR2 are GTSNPN and SVGIG (reference sequence). The CDR3 covers 13 residues. V gave up 1 base and J gave up 3 bases, with 6 bases separating them. The CDR3 loop reads CAWSADYTGELFF. The CDR3 coding sequence is TGTGCCTGGAGTGCTGACTACACCGGGGAGCTGTTTTTT.

The J gene is TRBJ2-7, the V gene TRBV6-1; D possibly corresponds to TRBD1 (5 bases). The CDR3 sequence is 13 residues long. CDR1 and CDR2 (germline): MNHNS, SASEGT. Trimming took 10 bases from V and 0 from J, leaving 13 bases between them. CDR3 protein: CATTLTVSYEQYF. CDR3 DNA sequence: TGTGCCACGACCCTGACAGTCTCCTACGAGCAGTACTTC.

The sample holds a few counts of this clonotype. The CDR3 DNA reads TGTGCCACCAGCACAGGACAGGGGGACACAGATACGCAGTATTTT. This translates into CATSTGQGDTDTQYF. The chain carries TRBV15 and TRBJ2-3; 10 nucleotides align to TRBD1. This CDR3 is 15 amino acids long. V trimming: 4 bases; J trimming: 2 bases; junction bases outside the gene matches: 3. Germline-derived CDR1 and CDR2 are LNHNV and YYDKDF (reference sequence).

The genes are TRBV7-9 and TRBJ2-5; TRBD1 matches at 7 bases. Germline CDR1 is SEHNR and CDR2 is FQNEAQ (reference sequence). The CDR3 sequence is 15 residues long. V was pared by 1 base and J by 2 bases, with 4 bases of the junction left unmatched. The CDR3 protein is CASSLVQGTQETQYF. For the CDR3, the DNA is TGTGCCAGCAGCTTAGTACAGGGGACGCAAGAGACCCAGTACTTC.

Only a few counts were recorded for this clonotype. This chain uses TRBV30 with TRBJ2-3; D is unresolved. Trimming removed 0 bases at V and 0 bases at J, with 7 bases between. The germline CDR1 and CDR2 sequences are GTSNPN and SVGIG (reference sequence). The CDR3 totals 14 residues. The CDR3: CAWSVLGSTDTQYF. The CDR3 coding sequence is TGTGCCTGGAGTGTACTTGGGAGCACAGATACGCAGTATTTT. Looking up the rest from reference TRBV30 and TRBJ2-3 gives the full variable domain: SQTIHQWPATLVQPVGSPLSLECTVEGTSNPNLYWYRQAAGRGLQLLFYSVGIGQISSEVPQNLSASRPQDRQFILSSKKLLLSDSGFYLCAWSVLGSTDTQYFGPGTRLTVL.

This chain links TRBV7-9 with TRBJ2-1, with D maybe TRBD2 (6 bases). The length of the CDR3 is 15 residues. Per the germline V gene, CDR1 is SEHNR and CDR2 is FQNEAQ (reference sequence). V was shortened by 6 bases and J by 8 bases, with 20 bases between the two germline ends. The CDR3 loop reads CASSTPSASFYEQFF. CDR3 in DNA: TGTGCCAGCAGTACCCCTAGCGCGAGTTTCTATGAGCAGTTCTTC.

This clonotype was found a few times. This chain connects TRBV29-1 to TRBJ1-1; a weak D match, TRBD1 (6 bases). The length of the CDR3 is 14 residues. In germline, CDR1 is SQVTM, CDR2 ANQGSEA. Trimming pared 7 bases from V and 4 bases from J, leaving 19 bases between. CDR3 residues: CSAGSGARGTEAFF. CDR3 in DNA: TGCAGCGCGGGATCAGGGGCCCGGGGCACTGAAGCTTTCTTT.

The chain joins TRBV20-1 to TRBJ1-1; unclear D gene. This CDR3 is built from 14 residues. Looked up from germline, CDR1 is DFQATT and CDR2 is SNEGSKA (reference sequence). V lost 2 bases, J lost 1 base, and 11 bases lay in between. The CDR3 DNA reads TGCAGTGCTAGATACTTCGACGGGAACACTGAAGCTTTCTTT. It codes for CSARYFDGNTEAFF.

The J gene is TRBJ2-1, the V gene TRBV20-1; D unresolved. The V end lost 4 bases, the J end lost 2 bases, and 18 bases lay between the germline ends. This CDR3 region has 16 residues. CDR1 is DFQATT and CDR2 is SNEGSKA in the germline V gene (reference sequence). CDR3 nucleotide sequence: TGCAGTGCTACCTTCCGCGAGCACCACACCTACAATGAGCAGTTCTTC. As protein: CSATFREHHTYNEQFF.

The V gene is TRBV7-9, the J gene TRBJ2-5; possibly TRBD1 or TRBD2 for D (5 bases each). V was pared by 5 bases and J by 2 bases, with 12 bases between. The germline gives CDR1 SEHNR, CDR2 FQNEAQ (reference sequence). The CDR3 extends over 14 amino acids. This chain's CDR3 is CASSPLGEQETQYF. DNA of the CDR3: TGTGCCAGCAGCCCTCTGGGGGAACAAGAGACCCAGTACTTC.

This clonotype showed up just once. The chain uses TRBV7-9 and TRBJ2-2; D call uncertain. The V end was cut by 5 bases, the J end by 6 bases, with 7 bases between. Looked up from germline, CDR1 is SEHNR and CDR2 is FQNEAQ (reference sequence). The CDR3 extends over 12 amino acids. The CDR3 DNA follows: TGTGCCAGCAGCGGGATTTCCGGGGAGCTGTTTTTT. It is translated as CASSGISGELFF.

This clonotype has only a few counts. The gene calls are TRBV29-1 and TRBJ2-5; 9 bases line up with TRBD1. The germline CDR1 and CDR2 sequences are SQVTM and ANQGSEA. V lost 2 bases, J lost 9 bases, and 10 bases stayed unmatched. This CDR3 region has 14 residues. CDR3 amino acids: CSVEPGQGLLAQYF. For the CDR3, the DNA is TGCAGCGTTGAACCGGGACAGGGACTTTTGGCCCAGTACTTC.

The chain carries TRBV10-3 and TRBJ1-5, with a weak D call TRBD1 (5 bases). V lost 5 bases and J 2 bases, leaving 13 bases between the germline ends. Germline V CDR1 and CDR2: ENHRY, SYGVKD. This CDR3 has 15 residues. CDR3 sequence: CAISQAGVGNQPQHF. The CDR3 nucleotides are TGTGCCATCAGTCAGGCGGGGGTCGGCAATCAGCCCCAGCATTTT.

This clonotype was counted a few times. The chain is built from TRBV4-1 and TRBJ2-2; possible D gene TRBD2, 6 bases. V gave up 1 base and J gave up 0 bases, with 9 bases separating them. CDR3 length: 16 amino acids. Germline-derived CDR1 and CDR2 are MGHRA and YSYEKL. The DNA of the CDR3 is TGCGCCAGCAGCCAAGCCCCGGGGGCGAACACCGGGGAGCTGTTTTTT. It specifies CASSQAPGANTGELFF.

The chain links TRBV25-1 to TRBJ2-7, with 7 bases identical to TRBD1. Per germline, CDR1 MGHDK and CDR2 SYGVNS. V dropped 6 bases and J dropped 7; count of bases not matched to a gene: 9. The CDR3 has 13 residues. The CDR3 DNA sequence: TGTGCCAGCAGAGAGACAGGGTCTGTGGAGCAGTACTTC. It codes for CASRETGSVEQYF.

V gene TRBV3-1 combines with J gene TRBJ1-2; no reliable D call. There are 14 residues in the CDR3. The ends were cut back, 1 base at V and 8 bases at J, with 14 bases in the middle. Germline V lookup: CDR1 LGHDT, CDR2 YNNKEL (reference sequence). CDR3 sequence reads: CASSQGISAEGYTF. The CDR3 region has the DNA TGTGCCAGCAGCCAAGGGATAAGCGCAGAGGGCTACACCTTC.

The rearrangement links TRBV5-1 to TRBJ2-7; D remains unclear. Germline CDR1 is SGHRS and CDR2 is YFSETQ. There are 15 residues in the CDR3. With 1 base removed from V and 1 base from J, the gap between germline ends came to 12 bases. CDR3 coding DNA: TGCGCCAGCAGCTTGTTGTCAGCGACGTCCTACGAGCAGTACTTC. Protein sequence: CASSLLSATSYEQYF.

This chain links TRBV2 with TRBJ2-5; TRBD2 matches at 11 bases. Trimming cost V 2 bases and J 4 bases; bases outside gene matches: 0. The CDR3 loop spans 14 amino acids. Germline lookup yields CDR1 SNHLY and CDR2 FYNNEI. The CDR3 protein is CASSELAGGETQYF. The CDR3 region has the DNA TGTGCCAGCAGTGAACTAGCGGGGGGAGAGACCCAGTACTTC.

The chain employs TRBV4-1 and TRBJ2-7, with 7 bases fitting TRBD1. V shed 3 bases, J shed 0 bases, and the junction held 8 bases outside the gene matches. CDR3 length: 16 residues. CDR1 and CDR2 from the germline V gene are MGHRA and YSYEKL. CDR3 sequence reads: CASSQPGQIISYEQYF. Written as DNA, the CDR3 is TGCGCCAGCAGCCAGCCGGGACAGATTATCTCCTACGAGCAGTACTTC.

This clonotype has only a few counts. The V and J genes are TRBV27 and TRBJ1-1; D gene ambiguous. Deletions cut 0 bases from V and 4 bases from J, with 12 bases between. Germline V gene lookup returns CDR1 MNHEY and CDR2 SMNVEV (reference sequence). The CDR3 sequence is 15 residues long. CDR3 nucleotides: TGTGCCAGCAGTTTATCAATTGGAGGTATCACTGAAGCTTTCTTT. This encodes CASSLSIGGITEAFF.

Only a few counts were recorded for this clonotype. The chain carries TRBV7-9 and TRBJ2-5; D possibly corresponds to TRBD2 (5 bases). The CDR3 runs to 15 residues. CDR1 is SEHNR and CDR2 is FQNEAQ in the germline V gene (reference sequence). V was trimmed by 2 bases and J by 5 bases, leaving 15 bases between them. The CDR3 sequence: CASSLSEALTETQYF. The CDR3 DNA follows: TGTGCCAGCAGCTTATCGGAGGCTCTGACGGAGACCCAGTACTTC.

V and J are TRBV27 and TRBJ2-7; D is undetermined. V dropped 5 bases and J dropped 8 bases, with 22 bases sitting between them. CDR3 length: 15 amino acids. The V gene's germline CDR1 is MNHEY and CDR2 SMNVEV (reference sequence). CDR3 sequence (DNA): TGTGCCAGCAGTCCCGAGCGTATGCACTTTTGGAAGCAGTACTTC. Its translation is CASSPERMHFWKQYF.

The J gene is TRBJ2-6, the V gene TRBV15; no clear D gene. The germline CDR1 and CDR2 sequences are LNHNV and YYDKDF (reference sequence). The V end was cut by 5 bases, the J end by 0 bases, with 11 bases between. This CDR3 is built from 16 residues. CDR3 residues: CATSPQSLSGANVLTF. The CDR3 DNA follows: TGTGCCACCAGCCCGCAGAGCCTCTCTGGGGCCAACGTCCTGACTTTC. Full variable domain (missing parts from reference TRBV15 and TRBJ2-6): DAMVIQNPRYQVTQFGKPVTLSCSQTLNHNVMYWYQQKSSQAPKLLFHYYDKDFNNEADTPDNFQSRRPNTSFCFLDIRSPGLGDTAMYLCATSPQSLSGANVLTFGAGSRLTVL.

The chain has TRBV7-6 and TRBJ2-5; D ambiguous. V gave up 1 base and J gave up 5 bases, with 14 bases separating them. The germline V gene encodes CDR1 SGHVS and CDR2 FNYEAQ. The CDR3 extends over 15 amino acids. CDR3 residues: CASSLERLNWETQYF. The CDR3 DNA reads as TGTGCCAGCAGCTTAGAACGGTTGAATTGGGAGACCCAGTACTTC.

This clonotype was found a few times. V gene TRBV29-1 combines with J gene TRBJ1-1, with 7 positions matching TRBD1. Per the germline V gene, CDR1 is SQVTM and CDR2 is ANQGSEA. This CDR3 is 13 amino acids long. The trim removed 7 bases at V and 1 base at J, leaving 6 bases unmatched. The CDR3 DNA is TGCAGCGGGTACAGGGGCACGAACACTGAAGCTTTCTTT. This codes for CSGYRGTNTEAFF. Based on the CDR3 plus reference TRBV29-1 and TRBJ1-1, the full variable domain is SAVISQKPSRDICQRGTSLTIQCQVDSQVTMMFWYRQQPGQSLTLIATANQGSEATYESGFVIDKFPISRPNLTFSTLTVSNMSPEDSSIYLCSGYRGTNTEAFFGQGTRLTVV.

The chain has TRBV6-5 and TRBJ2-1; maybe TRBD2 (6 bases). This CDR3 is built from 18 residues. CDR1 is MNHEY, CDR2 SVGAGI, per germline. Trimming left V 3 bases short and J 4 bases short, with 22 bases between. CDR3 amino acids: CASSYISPPSERYNEQFF. CDR3 nucleotide sequence: TGTGCCAGCAGTTATATATCCCCCCCTAGCGAAAGGTACAATGAGCAGTTCTTC.

There are a few counts of this clonotype. The chain couples TRBV3-1 to TRBJ2-2, with D perhaps matching TRBD1 (6 bases). V lost 1 base and J lost 3, with 15 bases in between. CDR3 length: 17 amino acids. From germline, CDR1 is LGHDT and CDR2 YNNKEL (reference sequence). The CDR3 nucleotides are TGTGCCAGCAGCCAAGGGGTGAGGACAGACTACACCGGGGAGCTGTTTTTT. Translation gives CASSQGVRTDYTGELFF.